Below are 3 T cell receptor beta chains sequenced from a single sample in a study of OX40 agonist ivuxolimab in advanced cancers. Repertoires were generated with immunoSEQ multiplex PCR, while TCRdb's copy carries only in-frame clones and drops some. The table has tens of thousands of clones, about 90% seen once. The material sequenced was CD4+ or CD8+ T cells sorted from blood, taken in a trial of the OX40 agonist ivuxolimab. These receptor sequences come from an adult with an advanced solid tumor such as melanoma, head and neck, liver or kidney cancer.

This chain links TRBV7-2 with TRBJ2-7; unclear D gene. The V gene's germline CDR1 is SGHTA and CDR2 FQGNSA. Deletions cut 7 bases from V and 1 base from J, with 11 bases between. The CDR3 spans 13 residues. CDR3 sequence (DNA): TGTGCCAGCACCCTAGGGCATTCCTACGAGCAGTACTTC. Protein product: CASTLGHSYEQYF.

The V and J genes are TRBV28 and TRBJ2-4, with TRBD1 matching 7 bases. V trimming: 5 bases; J trimming: 1 base; junction bases outside the gene matches: 2. This CDR3 spans 14 amino acids. CDR1 and CDR2 (germline): MDHEN, SYDVKM. Here the CDR3 reads CASSVQGAKNIQYF. CDR3 bases: TGTGCCAGCAGTGTACAGGGGGCCAAAAACATTCAGTACTTC.

CDR3 in DNA: TGTGCCAGCAACCGCGAGGGGGCAGGTCAGCCCCAGCATTTT. It translates to CASNREGAGQPQHF. This chain uses TRBV9 with TRBJ1-5; 7 positions match TRBD1. This CDR3 contains 14 residues. Looked up from germline, CDR1 is SGDLS and CDR2 is YYNGEE. The V and J ends lost 6 bases and 6 bases, in that order; junction bases with no gene match: 9.